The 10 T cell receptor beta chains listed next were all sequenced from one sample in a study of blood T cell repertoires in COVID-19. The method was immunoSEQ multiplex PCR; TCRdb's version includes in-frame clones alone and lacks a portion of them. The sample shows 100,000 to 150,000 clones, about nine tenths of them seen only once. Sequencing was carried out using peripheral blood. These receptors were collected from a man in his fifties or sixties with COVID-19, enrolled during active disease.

CDR3 protein: CASSLVVGREYYNEQFF. The CDR3 DNA reads TGCGCCAGCAGCTTGGTAGTTGGACGGGAATATTACAATGAGCAGTTCTTC. The gene calls are TRBV5-1 and TRBJ2-1; D is possibly TRBD2 (5 bases). Germline V gene lookup returns CDR1 SGHRS and CDR2 YFSETQ. V was shortened by 0 bases and J by 4 bases, with 17 bases between the two germline ends. The CDR3 has 17 amino acids.

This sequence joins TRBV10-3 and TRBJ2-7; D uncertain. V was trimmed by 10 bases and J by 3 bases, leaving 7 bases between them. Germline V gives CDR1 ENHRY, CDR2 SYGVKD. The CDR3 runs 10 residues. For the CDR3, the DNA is TGTGCCACCGCAGGCTACGAGCAGTACTTC. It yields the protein CATAGYEQYF.

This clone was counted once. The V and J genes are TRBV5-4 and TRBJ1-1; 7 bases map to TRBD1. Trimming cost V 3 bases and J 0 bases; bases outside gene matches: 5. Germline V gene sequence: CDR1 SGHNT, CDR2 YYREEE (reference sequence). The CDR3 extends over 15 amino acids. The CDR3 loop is CASSSPGQLNTEAFF. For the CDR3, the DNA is TGTGCCAGCAGCTCACCGGGACAGCTGAACACTGAAGCTTTCTTT.

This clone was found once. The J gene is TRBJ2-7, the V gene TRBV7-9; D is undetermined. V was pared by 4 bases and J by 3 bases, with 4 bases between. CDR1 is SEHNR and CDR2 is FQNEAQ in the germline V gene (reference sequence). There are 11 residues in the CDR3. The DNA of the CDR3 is TGTGCCAGCAGCTCCTTCTACGAGCAGTACTTC. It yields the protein CASSSFYEQYF.

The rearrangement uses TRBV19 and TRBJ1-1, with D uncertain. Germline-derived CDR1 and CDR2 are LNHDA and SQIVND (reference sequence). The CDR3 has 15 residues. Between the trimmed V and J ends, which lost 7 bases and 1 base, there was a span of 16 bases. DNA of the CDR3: TGTGCCAGTATCCCTCGCACACACAAGAACACTGAAGCTTTCTTT. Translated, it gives CASIPRTHKNTEAFF. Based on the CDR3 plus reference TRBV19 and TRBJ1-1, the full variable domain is DGGITQSPKYLFRKEGQNVTLSCEQNLNHDAMYWYRQDPGQGLRLIYYSQIVNDFQKGDIAEGYSVSREKKESFPLTVTSAQKNPTAFYLCASIPRTHKNTEAFFGQGTRLTVV.

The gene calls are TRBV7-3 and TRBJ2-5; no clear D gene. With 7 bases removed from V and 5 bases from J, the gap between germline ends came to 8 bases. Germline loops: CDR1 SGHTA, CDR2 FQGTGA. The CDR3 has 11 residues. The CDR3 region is CASTKLETQYF. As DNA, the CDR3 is TGTGCCAGCACCAAACTTGAGACCCAGTACTTC.

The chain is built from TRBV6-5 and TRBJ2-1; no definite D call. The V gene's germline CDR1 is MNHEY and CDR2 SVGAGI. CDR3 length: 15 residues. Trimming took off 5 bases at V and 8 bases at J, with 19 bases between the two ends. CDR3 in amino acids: CASSTNRLTLHEQFF. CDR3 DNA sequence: TGTGCCAGCAGTACTAACCGCCTTACACTCCATGAGCAGTTCTTC.

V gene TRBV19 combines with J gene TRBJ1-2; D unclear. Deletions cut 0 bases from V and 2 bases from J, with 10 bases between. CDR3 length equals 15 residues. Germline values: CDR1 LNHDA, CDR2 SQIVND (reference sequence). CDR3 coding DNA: TGTGCCAGTAGTATAGATCATTCGGGGAACTATGGCTACACCTTC. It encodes CASSIDHSGNYGYTF. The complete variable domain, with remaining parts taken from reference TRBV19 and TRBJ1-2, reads DGGITQSPKYLFRKEGQNVTLSCEQNLNHDAMYWYRQDPGQGLRLIYYSQIVNDFQKGDIAEGYSVSREKKESFPLTVTSAQKNPTAFYLCASSIDHSGNYGYTFGSGTRLTVV.

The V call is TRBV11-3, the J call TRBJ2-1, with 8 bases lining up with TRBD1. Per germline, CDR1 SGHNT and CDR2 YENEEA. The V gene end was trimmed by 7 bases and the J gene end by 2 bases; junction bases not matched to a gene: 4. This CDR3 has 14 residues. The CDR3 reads CASTLRGPYNEQFF. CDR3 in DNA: TGTGCCAGCACCCTCAGGGGGCCCTACAATGAGCAGTTCTTC. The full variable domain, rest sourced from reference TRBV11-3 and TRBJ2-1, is EAGVVQSPRYKIIEKKQPVAFWCNPISGHNTLYWYLQNLGQGPELLIRYENEEAVDDSQLPKDRFSAERLKGVDSTLKIQPAELGDSAVYLCASTLRGPYNEQFFGPGTRLTVL.

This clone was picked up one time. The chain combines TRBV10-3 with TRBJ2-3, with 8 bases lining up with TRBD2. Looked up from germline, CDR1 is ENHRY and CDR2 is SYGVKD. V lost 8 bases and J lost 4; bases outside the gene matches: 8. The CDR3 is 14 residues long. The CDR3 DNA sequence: TGTGCCATCTACGCGGGAGGAGACGCAGATACGCAGTATTTT. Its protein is CAIYAGGDADTQYF.